This is a list of T cell receptor beta chains from one sample in a study of cytomegalovirus exposure and HLA in healthy donors. This table comes from immunoSEQ multiplex PCR, and its TCRdb copy is limited to in-frame clones, with some not included. The table lists about 97,000 clones, nearly 65% of them singletons. The sample taken for sequencing was PBMCs. The receptors here all came from a human donor in good health. CDR3s include the opening cysteine and the closing phenylalanine or tryptophan. D genes are given only for firm matches. Clone size is given for some rows only: seen once, a few or many times, or a class if the clone is expanded.

abundance: once; j_gene: TRBJ2-2; v_gene: TRBV7-9; d_gene: -; CDR3nt: TGTGCCAGCAGACGAGAACGGGACTCCGGGGAGCTGTTTTTT; CDR3aa: CASRRERDSGELFF
abundance: -; j_gene: TRBJ1-5; v_gene: TRBV6-6; d_gene: TRBD1; CDR3nt: TGTGCCAGCGGGATAGGGGGCCCAGCCAATCAGCCCCAGCATTTT; CDR3aa: CASGIGGPANQPQHF
abundance: -; j_gene: TRBJ2-3; v_gene: TRBV6-1; d_gene: -; CDR3nt: TGTGCCAGCAGTGCTTACACAGATACGCAGTATTTT; CDR3aa: CASSAYTDTQYF
abundance: -; j_gene: TRBJ2-1; v_gene: TRBV19; d_gene: TRBD2; CDR3nt: TGTGCCAGTAGTATAGGACTAGCGGGGGGGTCGGTTGAGCAGTTCTTC; CDR3aa: CASSIGLAGGSVEQFF
abundance: -; j_gene: TRBJ1-2; v_gene: TRBV7-9; d_gene: -; CDR3nt: TGTGCCAGCAGCTTAACCTCGACAGGAATTATGGGCTACACCTTC; CDR3aa: CASSLTSTGIMGYTF
abundance: -; j_gene: TRBJ2-7; v_gene: TRBV5-6; d_gene: -; CDR3nt: TGTGCCAGCTACCCGACCGGGACCTACGAGCAGTACTTC; CDR3aa: CASYPTGTYEQYF
abundance: -; j_gene: TRBJ2-1; v_gene: TRBV14; d_gene: -; CDR3nt: TGTGCCAGCAGCCAAGCCATGCGGGATAGCGGTAATTTCTACAATGAGCAGTTCTTC; CDR3aa: CASSQAMRDSGNFYNEQFF
abundance: few; j_gene: TRBJ1-2; v_gene: TRBV5-4; d_gene: -; CDR3nt: TGTGCCAGCAGATCCGACAGGCTACGTGGCTACACCTTC; CDR3aa: CASRSDRLRGYTF
abundance: -; j_gene: TRBJ2-1; v_gene: TRBV2; d_gene: TRBD2; CDR3nt: TGTGCCAGCTCTAGCGGGGACTACAATGAGCAGTTCTTC; CDR3aa: CASSSGDYNEQFF
abundance: -; j_gene: TRBJ2-7; v_gene: TRBV5-4; d_gene: TRBD1; CDR3nt: TGTGCCAGCGGACAGGGAAGCGAGCAGTACTTC; CDR3aa: CASGQGSEQYF
abundance: -; j_gene: TRBJ2-7; v_gene: TRBV5-8; d_gene: TRBD2; CDR3nt: TGTGCCAGCAGTCGCAGCGGGAGTGCATCCTACGAGCAGTACTTC; CDR3aa: CASSRSGSASYEQYF
abundance: -; j_gene: TRBJ2-7; v_gene: TRBV7-9; d_gene: TRBD2; CDR3nt: TGTGCCAGCAGCTCGACTGCCCGGGGGGGGAGCTCCTACGAGCAGTACTTC; CDR3aa: CASSSTARGGSSYEQYF
abundance: few; j_gene: TRBJ1-4; v_gene: TRBV4-1; d_gene: -; CDR3nt: TGCGCCAGCAGTGTCAAGCCAACTAATGAAAAACTGTTTTTT; CDR3aa: CASSVKPTNEKLFF
abundance: few; j_gene: TRBJ2-5; v_gene: TRBV5-1; d_gene: -; CDR3nt: TGCGCCAGCAGCGGGCACCGGGGGGCTGAGGAGACCCAGTACTTC; CDR3aa: CASSGHRGAEETQYF
abundance: -; j_gene: TRBJ1-1; v_gene: TRBV7-9; d_gene: -; CDR3nt: TGTGCCAGCTCCTTGGGGACTTTAGGCCAAGTCAATATGAACACTGAAGCTTTCTTT; CDR3aa: CASSLGTLGQVNMNTEAFF
abundance: -; j_gene: TRBJ2-1; v_gene: TRBV28; d_gene: -; CDR3nt: TGTGCCAGCAGTTTAACCGGGTTCTCCTACAATGAGCAGTTCTTC; CDR3aa: CASSLTGFSYNEQFF
abundance: once; j_gene: TRBJ1-3; v_gene: TRBV7-9; d_gene: -; CDR3nt: TGTGCCAGCAGCCTGCGGCAGGGGACTGGAAACACCATATATTTT; CDR3aa: CASSLRQGTGNTIYF
abundance: -; j_gene: TRBJ2-6; v_gene: TRBV5-1; d_gene: -; CDR3nt: TGCGCCAGCAGCCTAAAGACGGGGGGGGCCAACGTCCTGACTTTC; CDR3aa: CASSLKTGGANVLTF
abundance: -; j_gene: TRBJ2-3; v_gene: TRBV5-6; d_gene: TRBD1; CDR3nt: TGTGCCAGCAGCCTAACCGGGACAGGGCCAGATACGCAGTATTTT; CDR3aa: CASSLTGTGPDTQYF
abundance: -; j_gene: TRBJ2-3; v_gene: TRBV11-3; d_gene: TRBD1; CDR3nt: TGTGCCAGCAGCTCCCGGGACAGGGGGCCAGATACGCAGTATTTT; CDR3aa: CASSSRDRGPDTQYF
abundance: -; j_gene: TRBJ2-1; v_gene: TRBV6-5; d_gene: TRBD2; CDR3nt: TGTGCCAGCGGACTAGCGGGAGGATCCAATGAGCAGTTCTTC; CDR3aa: CASGLAGGSNEQFF
abundance: -; j_gene: TRBJ2-7; v_gene: TRBV5-1; d_gene: TRBD1; CDR3nt: TGCGCCAGCAGCCAGACAGGGAGCGAGCAGTACTTC; CDR3aa: CASSQTGSEQYF
abundance: few; j_gene: TRBJ1-1; v_gene: TRBV9; d_gene: -; CDR3nt: TGTGCCAGCAGCCGGGAGTGGAGCACTGAAGCTTTCTTT; CDR3aa: CASSREWSTEAFF
abundance: -; j_gene: TRBJ1-1; v_gene: TRBV11-2; d_gene: -; CDR3nt: TGTGCCAGCAGCTCGAACCAGGTTGGTGAAGCTTTCTTT; CDR3aa: CASSSNQVGEAFF
abundance: -; j_gene: TRBJ2-7; v_gene: TRBV11-2; d_gene: TRBD1; CDR3nt: TGTGCCAGCAGCTTAGGCCTCGGACAGGGCTACGAGCAGTACTTC; CDR3aa: CASSLGLGQGYEQYF